Below, one T cell receptor beta chain is given with its context. Its matching antigen is unknown. The entry originates in a study of PD-L1 blockade in urothelial cancer. For the study at large: From 0 to 3 prior chemotherapy regimens had been given to the patients. Median blood clonality was around 0.086, with 80,000 to 100,000 unique TCRs. Study outcomes and limitations: Sub-median blood TCR clonality before treatment predicted longer survival.

The germline V gene has CDR1 SGHAT and CDR2 FQDESV (reference sequence). The CDR3 length is 14 residues. After removal of 4 bases from V and 6 bases from J, the junction contained 5 bases not matched to a gene. The repertoire was sequenced with immunoSEQ multiplex PCR; TCRdb's copy has only in-frame clones and lacks some. Of tens of thousands of clones detected, approximately 80% appear once; the ten largest clones hold about 4%. This sequence joins TRBV11-1 and TRBJ1-4; 7 nucleotides line up with TRBD1. The clonotype comes from a man in his 70s with urothelial cancer. This specimen was PBMCs, taken around atezolizumab (anti-PD-L1) treatment. The CDR3 DNA is TGTGCCAGCAGCTCCGGGACAGTTCATGAAAAACTGTTTTTT. Its translation is CASSSGTVHEKLFF.